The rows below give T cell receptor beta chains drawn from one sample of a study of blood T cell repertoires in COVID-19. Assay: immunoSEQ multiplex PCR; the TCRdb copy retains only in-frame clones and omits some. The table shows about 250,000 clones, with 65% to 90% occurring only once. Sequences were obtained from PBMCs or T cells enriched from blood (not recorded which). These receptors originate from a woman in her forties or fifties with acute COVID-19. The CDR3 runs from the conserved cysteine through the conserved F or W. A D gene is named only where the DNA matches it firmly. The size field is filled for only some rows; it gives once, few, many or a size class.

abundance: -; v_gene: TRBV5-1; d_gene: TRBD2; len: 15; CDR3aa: CASSLGASGVDEQFF
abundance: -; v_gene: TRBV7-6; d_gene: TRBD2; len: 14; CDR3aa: CASSRGGGSYEQYF
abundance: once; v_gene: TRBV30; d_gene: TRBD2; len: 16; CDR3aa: CAWSAGTFGGTDTQYF
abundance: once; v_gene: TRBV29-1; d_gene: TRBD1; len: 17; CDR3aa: CSVIFSDSTGANYGYTF
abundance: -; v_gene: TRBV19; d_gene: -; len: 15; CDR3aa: CASSMASRVNEKLFF
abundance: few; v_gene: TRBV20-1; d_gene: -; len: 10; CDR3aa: CSALGETQYF
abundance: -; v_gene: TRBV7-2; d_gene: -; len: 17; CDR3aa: CASSSSALAGANTEAFF
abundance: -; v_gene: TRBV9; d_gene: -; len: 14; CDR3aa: CASSRPGGGDTQYF
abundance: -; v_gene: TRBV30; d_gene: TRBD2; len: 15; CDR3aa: CAWSVLAGGPIEQFF
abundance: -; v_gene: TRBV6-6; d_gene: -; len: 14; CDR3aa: CASSGVGGNQPQHF
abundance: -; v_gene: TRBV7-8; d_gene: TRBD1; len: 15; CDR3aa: CASSSLTGGNYGYTF
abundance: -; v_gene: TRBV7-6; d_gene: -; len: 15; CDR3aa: CASSLNAGTRTEAFF
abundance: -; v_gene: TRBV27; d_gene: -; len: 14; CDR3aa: CASSLNGGGSPLHF
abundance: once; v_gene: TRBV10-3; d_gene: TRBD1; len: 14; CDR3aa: CAISAGTGAEQQYF
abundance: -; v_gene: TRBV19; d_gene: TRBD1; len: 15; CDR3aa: CASSINRGSSYEQYF
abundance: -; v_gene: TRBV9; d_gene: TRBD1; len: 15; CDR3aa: CASSSPQGLGYGYTF
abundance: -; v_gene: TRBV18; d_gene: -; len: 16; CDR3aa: CASSPFGGGVNEKLFF
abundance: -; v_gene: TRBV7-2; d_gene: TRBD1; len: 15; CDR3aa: CASSSQDRVGSPLHF
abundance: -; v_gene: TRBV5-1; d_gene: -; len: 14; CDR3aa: CASSLGSGVETQYF
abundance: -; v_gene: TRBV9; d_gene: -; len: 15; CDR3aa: CASSVEGENPYEQYF
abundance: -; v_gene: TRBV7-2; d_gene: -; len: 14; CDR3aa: CASSLGGRGEKLFF
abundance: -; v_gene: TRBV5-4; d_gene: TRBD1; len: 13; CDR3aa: CASSLQGGTEAFF
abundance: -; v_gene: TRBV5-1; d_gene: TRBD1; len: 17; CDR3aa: CASSLVGGQGVSETQYF
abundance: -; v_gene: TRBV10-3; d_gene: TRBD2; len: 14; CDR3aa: CAIRRLAAFNEQFF
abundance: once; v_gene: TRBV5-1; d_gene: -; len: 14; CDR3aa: CASSRDTAYNEQFF
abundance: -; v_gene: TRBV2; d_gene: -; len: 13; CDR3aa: CASSTQGSTEAFF
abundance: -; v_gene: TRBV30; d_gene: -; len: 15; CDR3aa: CAWMDRGAGREKLFF
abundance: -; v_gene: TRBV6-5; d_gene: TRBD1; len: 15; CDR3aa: CASSWTGGAVTEAFF
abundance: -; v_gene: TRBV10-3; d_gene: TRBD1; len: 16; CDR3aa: CAISETGGVEQETQYF
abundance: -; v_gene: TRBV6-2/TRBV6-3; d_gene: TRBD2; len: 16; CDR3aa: CASSYVKRGITDTQYF
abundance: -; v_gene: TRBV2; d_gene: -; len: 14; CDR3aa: CASRSRDMNTEAFF
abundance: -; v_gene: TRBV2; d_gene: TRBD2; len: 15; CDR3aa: CASSETETSNYEQFF
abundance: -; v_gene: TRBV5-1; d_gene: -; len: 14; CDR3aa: CASSLSGFQETQYF
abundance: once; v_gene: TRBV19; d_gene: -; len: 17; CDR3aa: CASSVTTGPGSNQPQHF
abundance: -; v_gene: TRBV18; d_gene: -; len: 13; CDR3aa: CASSPERDTEAFF
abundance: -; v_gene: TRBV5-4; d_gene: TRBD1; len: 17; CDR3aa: CASSSVVIPRDSNEQFF
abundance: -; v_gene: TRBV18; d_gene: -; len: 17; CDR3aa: CASSPPMTAVANYGYTF
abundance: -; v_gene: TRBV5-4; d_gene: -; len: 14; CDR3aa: CASSFDRMDYGYTF
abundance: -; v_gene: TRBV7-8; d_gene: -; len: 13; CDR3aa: CASSGESTYEQYF
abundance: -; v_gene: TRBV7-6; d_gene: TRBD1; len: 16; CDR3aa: CASSIGQGSSGNTIYF
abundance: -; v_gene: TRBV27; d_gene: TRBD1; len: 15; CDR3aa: CASSLPDRLNSPLHF
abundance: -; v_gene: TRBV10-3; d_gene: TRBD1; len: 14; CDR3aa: CAISETGANTEAFF
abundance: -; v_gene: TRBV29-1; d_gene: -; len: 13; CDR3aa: CSASDRGDTEAFF
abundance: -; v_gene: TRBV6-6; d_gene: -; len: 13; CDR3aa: CASSYSARTEAFF
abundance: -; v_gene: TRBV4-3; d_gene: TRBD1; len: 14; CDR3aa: CASSQVLGQGEAFF
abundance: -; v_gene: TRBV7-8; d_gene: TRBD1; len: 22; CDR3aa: CASSPPTTAGTGERYSNQPQHF
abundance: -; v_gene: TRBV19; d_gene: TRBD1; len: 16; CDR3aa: CASSSTGTGVGYGYTF
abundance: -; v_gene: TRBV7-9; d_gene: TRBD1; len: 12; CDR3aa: CASSSTGDEQYF
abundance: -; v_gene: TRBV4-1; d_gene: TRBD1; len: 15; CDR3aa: CASSQLGQGYQPQHF
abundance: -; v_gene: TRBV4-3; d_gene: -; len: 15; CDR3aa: CASSQDLGGGLVQFF
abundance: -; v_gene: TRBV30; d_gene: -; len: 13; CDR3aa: CAWERRGGNTIYF
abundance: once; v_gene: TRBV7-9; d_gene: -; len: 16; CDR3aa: CASSFEGGLGNTEAFF
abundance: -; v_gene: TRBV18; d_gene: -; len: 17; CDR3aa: CASSRMATGEGYEKLFF
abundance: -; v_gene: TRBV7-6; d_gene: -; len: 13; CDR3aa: CASRSGSTDTQYF
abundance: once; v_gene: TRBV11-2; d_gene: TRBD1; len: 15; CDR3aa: CASTRDSLGNTEAFF